The clone carrying this T cell receptor (beta chain) has only a few counts. No antigen is known for it. The data stem from a study of CD8 T cells in ankylosing spondylitis. Study-wide points: CD8+ cells made up the disease-linked clones, which were relatively rare in peripheral blood. Ankylosing spondylitis blood appeared to be characterized by a TCR beta motif of under ten highly homologous variants. Some of the motif variants had earlier been found in reactive arthritis patients' fluid and blood. Within matched ankylosing spondylitis synovial fluid, disease-linked clones were reportedly significantly enriched.

Library preparation for TCR beta used quantitative 5'-RACE with molecular barcodes. MiXCR was run by TCRdb on the 5' RACE reads, yielding one entry per CDR3 protein. In the table there are roughly 490,000 distinct CDR3 sequences, about 5.7% of which are singletons. The V gene end was trimmed by 5 bases and the J gene end by 10 bases; junction bases not matched to a gene: 6. The germline V gene encodes CDR1 LGHNA and CDR2 YSLEER. The CDR3 runs 13 residues. The clonotype originates from a male donor with ankylosing spondylitis. This chain joins TRBV4-3 and TRBJ2-1; 9 bases agree with TRBD2. Sequencing was carried out using blood, either unsorted or a sorted T cell fraction (not recorded which). The CDR3 region has the DNA TGCGCCAGCAGCGGGGGACTAGCCGAAGAGCAGTTCTTC. It specifies CASSGGLAEEQFF.